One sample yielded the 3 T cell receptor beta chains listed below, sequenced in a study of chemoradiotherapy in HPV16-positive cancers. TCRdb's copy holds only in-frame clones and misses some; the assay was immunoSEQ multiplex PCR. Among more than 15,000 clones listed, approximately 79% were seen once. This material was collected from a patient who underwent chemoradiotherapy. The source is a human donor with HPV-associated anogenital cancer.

The CDR3 is CASSLGYRGSRKGKLFF. For the CDR3, the DNA is TGTGCCAGCAGCTTAGGGTACAGGGGTAGCAGGAAAGGAAAACTGTTTTTT. The chain combines TRBV7-8 with TRBJ1-4, with 7 bases identical to TRBD1. V shed 1 base and J 10 bases; nucleotides not matched to a gene: 15. Germline V gene sequence: CDR1 SGHVS, CDR2 FQNEAQ. This CDR3 comprises 17 residues.

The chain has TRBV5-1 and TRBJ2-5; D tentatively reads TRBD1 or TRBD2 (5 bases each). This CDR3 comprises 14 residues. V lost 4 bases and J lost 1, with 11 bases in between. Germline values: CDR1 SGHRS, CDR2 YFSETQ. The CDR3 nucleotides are TGCGCCAGCAGCCCGGGGACGGCCCAAGAGACCCAGTACTTC. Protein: CASSPGTAQETQYF.

The CDR3 DNA reads TGTGCCAGCAGCTCCGACGGGGAGGTTAACACTGAAGCTTTCTTT. Its protein product is CASSSDGEVNTEAFF. The chain joins TRBV5-4 to TRBJ1-1; D is ambiguous. This CDR3 comprises 15 residues. Germline V gene sequence: CDR1 SGHNT, CDR2 YYREEE (reference sequence). V was trimmed by 3 bases and J by 2 bases, leaving 14 bases between them.